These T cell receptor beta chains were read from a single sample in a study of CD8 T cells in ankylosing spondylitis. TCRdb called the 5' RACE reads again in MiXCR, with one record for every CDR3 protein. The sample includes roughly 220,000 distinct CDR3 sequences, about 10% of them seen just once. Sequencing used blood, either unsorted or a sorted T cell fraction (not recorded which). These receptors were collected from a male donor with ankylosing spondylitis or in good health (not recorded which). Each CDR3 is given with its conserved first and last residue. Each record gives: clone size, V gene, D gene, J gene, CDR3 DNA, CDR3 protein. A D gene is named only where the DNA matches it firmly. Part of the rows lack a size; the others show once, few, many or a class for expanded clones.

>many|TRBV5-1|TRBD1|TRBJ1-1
TGCGCCAGCAGCCCCCTCATGGACAGGGGAAACACTGAAGCTTTCTTT
CASSPLMDRGNTEAFF
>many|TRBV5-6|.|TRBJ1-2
TGTGCCAGCAGCCGGCCGGGGCCTCGAGGAGGAGCTAACTATGGCTACACCTTC
CASSRPGPRGGANYGYTF
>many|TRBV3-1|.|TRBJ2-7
TGTGCCAGCAGCCAAGAGCTGGGCTACGAGCAGTACTTC
CASSQELGYEQYF
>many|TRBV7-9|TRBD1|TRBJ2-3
TGTGCCAGCAGCTCGAATACAGGGGGAGATACGTTTTTT
CASSSNTGGDTFF
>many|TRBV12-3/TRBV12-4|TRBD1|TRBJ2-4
TGTGCCAGCAGAACACAGGGGGCAGGCAAAAACATTCAGTACTTC
CASRTQGAGKNIQYF
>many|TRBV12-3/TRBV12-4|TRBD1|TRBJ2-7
TGTGCCAGCAGTTCCGGGACAGATGGTTCCGAGCAGTACTTC
CASSSGTDGSEQYF
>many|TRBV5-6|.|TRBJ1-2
TGTGCCAGCAGCTGGGATCAGGGGCCGGGGGCCGGAACCAACTATGGCTACACCTTC
CASSWDQGPGAGTNYGYTF
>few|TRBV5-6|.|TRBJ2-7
TGTGCCAGCAGCTTAAGGGAATACGAGCAGTACTTC
CASSLREYEQYF
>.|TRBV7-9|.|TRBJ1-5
TGTGCCAGCAGCTTTACGGGAGTTCAGCCCCAGCATTTT
CASSFTGVQPQHF
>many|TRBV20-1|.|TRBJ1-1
TGCAGTGCTAGGAGGGGTCGGGACACTGAAGCTTTCTTT
CSARRGRDTEAFF
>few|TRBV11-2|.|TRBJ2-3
TGTGCCAGCAGCTTACTACTCACAGATACGCAGTATTTT
CASSLLLTDTQYF
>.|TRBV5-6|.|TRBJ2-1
TGTGCCAGCAGCTTGTGGCGGACCTCCTACAATGAGCAGTTCTTC
CASSLWRTSYNEQFF
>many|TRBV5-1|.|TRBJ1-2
TGCGCCAGCAGTTCCGATGCTAACTATGGCTACACCTTC
CASSSDANYGYTF